The source of this T cell receptor beta chain is a study of CD8+ T cells in alopecia areata. Sequencing templates came from extracted RNA that was reverse transcribed into cDNA. Repertoires were generated with immunoSEQ multiplex PCR, while TCRdb's copy carries only in-frame clones and drops some. The repertoire holds roughly 16,000 clones, with almost 60% as singletons. Collection of lesional scalp punch biopsies and peripheral blood was performed in alopecia areata patients. CDR1 is SGHRS, CDR2 YFSETQ, per germline. The CDR3 runs to 13 residues. Trimming pared 3 bases from V and 1 base from J, leaving 7 bases between.

The rearrangement links TRBV5-1 to TRBJ1-1; perhaps TRBD1 as D (5 bases). The specimen sequenced was skin. The sequence derives from a human donor with alopecia areata. CDR3 residues: CASSWGGNTEAFF. The CDR3 nucleotides read TGCGCCAGCAGCTGGGGGGGGAACACTGAAGCTTTCTTT. The full variable domain, rest sourced from reference TRBV5-1 and TRBJ1-1, is KAGVTQTPRYLIKTRGQQVTLSCSPISGHRSVSWYQQTPGQGLQFLFEYFSETQRNKGNFPGRFSGRQFSNSRSEMNVSTLELGDSALYLCASSWGGNTEAFFGQGTRLTVV.